Below are 20 T cell receptor beta chains sequenced from a single sample in a study of blood T cell repertoires in COVID-19. Using immunoSEQ multiplex PCR, the repertoire was profiled, and TCRdb retains in-frame clones only, with some absent. The sample has about 120,000 clones, roughly four fifths seen once. Sequenced sample: peripheral blood. The receptors derive from a man between 50 and 59 years old with acute or convalescent COVID-19.

In its sample, this clone was seen once. The V gene is TRBV7-3, the J gene TRBJ2-1, with D perhaps TRBD1 (6 bases). Trimming removed 2 bases from V and 5 bases from J, with 7 bases in between. The germline V gene has CDR1 SGHTA and CDR2 FQGTGA. The CDR3 contains 13 residues. The CDR3, as DNA: TGTGCCAGCAGCTTAGACAGGAACAATGAGCAGTTCTTC. Residues: CASSLDRNNEQFF.

The sample holds a few counts of this clone. This chain uses TRBV4-1 with TRBJ1-2; 9 nucleotides line up with TRBD1. Germline CDR1 MGHRA, CDR2 YSYEKL. V shed 2 bases, J shed 6 bases, and the junction held 10 bases outside the gene matches. The CDR3 spans 16 residues. CDR3 in DNA: TGCGCCAGCAGCCAACAACCCGGGACAGGGTTTAATGGCTACACCTTC. Its translation is CASSQQPGTGFNGYTF.

On this clone: Germline and junction disagree at one end, which may indicate a read error. The sample has other DNA sequences that encode this CDR3 too. The chain employs TRBV7-9 and TRBJ2-7; weak D call: TRBD1 (5 bases). Germline loops: CDR1 SEHNR, CDR2 FQNEAQ (reference sequence). The CDR3 loop spans 13 amino acids. CDR3 nucleotides: TGTGCTAGCAGCTTACAGGTGACCTACGAGCAGTACTTC. Its translation: CASSLQVTYEQYF.

The rearrangement uses TRBV19 and TRBJ1-2; tentative D call: TRBD1 (5 bases). Germline loops: CDR1 LNHDA, CDR2 SQIVND (reference sequence). The CDR3 is 13 residues long. V dropped 5 bases and J dropped 4 bases, with 11 bases sitting between them. DNA of the CDR3: TGTGCCAGTAGTCCCCGACAGATCTATGGCTACACCTTC. Protein: CASSPRQIYGYTF.

The gene calls are TRBV6-5 and TRBJ1-3; 7 nucleotides agree with TRBD1. V trimming: 6 bases; J trimming: 5 bases; junction bases outside the gene matches: 7. The germline CDR1 and CDR2 sequences are MNHEY and SVGAGI. This CDR3 spans 14 amino acids. The CDR3 loop reads CASRRAGGRNTIYF. CDR3 DNA sequence: TGTGCCAGCAGGAGGGCAGGGGGAAGAAACACCATATATTTT.

The chain is built from TRBV28 and TRBJ1-4; D might be TRBD1 (6 bases). Per the germline V gene, CDR1 is MDHEN and CDR2 is SYDVKM. V dropped 6 bases and J dropped 8 bases, with 10 bases sitting between them. The CDR3 is made up of 12 amino acids. CDR3 residues: CASSSRGEKLFF. The DNA for the CDR3 is TGTGCCAGCAGCTCGAGGGGGGAAAAACTGTTTTTT. Combining the CDR3 with reference TRBV28 and TRBJ1-4 gives the whole variable domain DVKVTQSSRYLVKRTGEKVFLECVQDMDHENMFWYRQDPGLGLRLIYFSYDVKMKEKGDIPEGYSVSREKKERFSLILESASTNQTSMYLCASSSRGEKLFFGSGTQLSVL.

The CDR3 sequence: CASSPTGLSQPQHF. CDR3 DNA sequence: TGTGCCAGCAGTCCGACAGGGTTATCTCAGCCCCAGCATTTT. The rearrangement uses TRBV7-9 and TRBJ1-5, with 7 bases identical to TRBD1. V trimming: 6 bases; J trimming: 6 bases; junction bases outside the gene matches: 8. There are 14 residues in the CDR3. Germline V gives CDR1 SEHNR, CDR2 FQNEAQ (reference sequence).

This clone appeared a single time. V gene TRBV19 combines with J gene TRBJ1-4, with D maybe TRBD1 (5 bases). The CDR3 spans 11 residues. Trimming shortened V by 8 bases and J by 8 bases, and 9 bases separated the two germline ends. The germline V gene has CDR1 LNHDA and CDR2 SQIVND (reference sequence). The CDR3 protein is CASAGYEKLFF. CDR3 nucleotide sequence: TGTGCCAGTGCAGGGTACGAAAAACTGTTTTTT.

This clone was seen a handful of times. The chain uses TRBV13 and TRBJ1-6; D is ambiguous. The V gene's germline CDR1 is PRHDT and CDR2 FYEKMQ (reference sequence). The length of the CDR3 is 15 residues. Between the trimmed V and J ends, which lost 0 bases and 9 bases, there was a span of 12 bases. The CDR3 reads CASSLGQVGSSPLHF. As DNA, the CDR3 is TGTGCCAGCAGCTTAGGTCAGGTAGGGAGTTCACCCCTCCACTTT.

The chain links TRBV14 to TRBJ2-5, with 8 bases aligning to TRBD2. This CDR3 has 17 amino acids. Per the germline V gene, CDR1 is SGHDN and CDR2 is FVKESK. J gave up 0 bases and V 2 bases, and 8 bases lay outside the gene matches. CDR3 in DNA: TGTGCCAGCAGCCAATTCCGGGGGGGTTACTACCAAGAGACCCAGTACTTC. Its protein product is CASSQFRGGYYQETQYF.

This clone showed up just a few times. The chain joins TRBV2 to TRBJ1-1, with D perhaps TRBD1 (6 bases). The germline V gene encodes CDR1 SNHLY and CDR2 FYNNEI. Trimming removed 6 bases at V and 1 base at J, with 12 bases between. This CDR3 is 14 amino acids long. CDR3 residues: CASRQMGANTEAFF. CDR3 DNA: TGTGCCAGCAGGCAAATGGGGGCGAACACTGAAGCTTTCTTT. Complete variable domain (other parts from reference TRBV2 and TRBJ1-1): EPEVTQTPSHQVTQMGQEVILRCVPISNHLYFYWYRQILGQKVEFLVSFYNNEISEKSEIFDDQFSVERPDGSNFTLKIRSTKLEDSAMYFCASRQMGANTEAFFGQGTRLTVV.

The rearrangement links TRBV29-1 to TRBJ1-5; D uncertain. Germline CDR1 SQVTM, CDR2 ANQGSEA. V was cut by 6 bases and J by 0 bases, with 9 bases left in between. The CDR3 covers 13 residues. The CDR3 reads CSVLVLSNQPQHF. CDR3 sequence (DNA): TGCAGCGTCCTAGTACTTAGCAATCAGCCCCAGCATTTT.

This clone appeared a single time. Other DNA sequences in the sample encode the same CDR3. The rearrangement joins TRBV27 to TRBJ1-2; 7 positions agree with TRBD1. With 3 bases clipped from V and 3 bases from J, the junction kept 1 base outside the gene matches. The CDR3 is made up of 13 amino acids. Germline V gene data show CDR1 as MNHEY and CDR2 as SMNVEV (reference sequence). The CDR3 region is CASSFGQDYGYTF. DNA of the CDR3: TGTGCCAGCAGTTTTGGACAGGACTATGGCTACACCTTC.

J is TRBJ2-1 and V is TRBV9, with TRBD2 identical over 13 bases. The CDR3 consists of 16 residues. V lost 4 bases to trimming and J lost 6 bases; unmatched junction nucleotides: 7. Germline V CDR1 and CDR2: SGDLS, YYNGEE. CDR3 sequence: CASSNRTSGSGNEQFF. The DNA of the CDR3 is TGTGCCAGCAGCAACCGGACTAGCGGGAGCGGCAATGAGCAGTTCTTC. Full variable domain (rest looked up from reference TRBV9 and TRBJ2-1): DSGVTQTPKHLITATGQRVTLRCSPRSGDLSVYWYQQSLDQGLQFLIQYYNGEERAKGNILERFSAQQFPDLHSELNLSSLELGDSALYFCASSNRTSGSGNEQFFGPGTRLTVL.

The rearrangement uses TRBV6-6 and TRBJ2-1, with D unresolved. Germline values: CDR1 MNHNY, CDR2 SVGAGI (reference sequence). The ends were cut back, 10 bases at V and 3 bases at J, with 13 bases in the middle. This CDR3 is built from 13 residues. The CDR3 DNA sequence: TGTGCCACTCAGCGAGAAGACTACAATGAGCAGTTCTTC. Amino acids: CATQREDYNEQFF.

The chain is built from TRBV28 and TRBJ2-3; 7 nucleotides align to TRBD2. This CDR3 has 15 amino acids. The junction had 7 bases not matched to a gene; V was cut back by 4 bases and J by 3 bases. CDR1 MDHEN and CDR2 SYDVKM come from the germline V gene. The DNA for the CDR3 is TGTGCCAGCAGTTCTACTAGCGTAGGTACAGATACGCAGTATTTT. This codes for CASSSTSVGTDTQYF.

This sequence joins TRBV19 and TRBJ2-7, with 8 bases fitting TRBD1. Germline loops: CDR1 LNHDA, CDR2 SQIVND (reference sequence). V dropped 3 bases and J dropped 3; count of bases not matched to a gene: 7. The CDR3 runs to 15 residues. CDR3 loop: CASSIGTTGDYEQYF. The CDR3 nucleotides read TGTGCCAGTAGTATTGGGACGACAGGGGACTACGAGCAGTACTTC.

The chain is built from TRBV27 and TRBJ2-1; TRBD2 aligns across 10 bases. The CDR3 is 14 amino acids. The J segment lost 5 bases and the V segment lost 5 bases, leaving 3 bases of the junction unmatched. Germline CDR1 reads MNHEY; CDR2 reads SMNVEV (reference sequence). The CDR3 loop reads CASSLAGANNEQFF. The CDR3 coding sequence is TGTGCCAGCAGTCTAGCGGGGGCGAACAATGAGCAGTTCTTC.

In its sample, this clone was seen once. The chain carries TRBV10-3 and TRBJ1-1, with unresolved D. The V gene lost 3 bases and the J gene lost 0 bases, with 5 bases spanning the gap. Germline CDR1 is ENHRY and CDR2 is SYGVKD. The CDR3 loop spans 13 amino acids. This CDR3 is CAISETVNTEAFF. The CDR3 DNA sequence: TGTGCCATCAGTGAAACAGTGAACACTGAAGCTTTCTTT.

The CDR3 DNA sequence: TGTGCCAGCAGCCCTAGGGCGGGTCGTGGGGAGCAGTACTTC. Translating it yields CASSPRAGRGEQYF. The rearrangement uses TRBV7-2 and TRBJ2-7; tentatively, D is TRBD2 (5 bases). The V gene lost 5 bases and the J gene lost 7 bases, with 18 bases spanning the gap. The CDR3 has 14 amino acids. Germline V gene data show CDR1 as SGHTA and CDR2 as FQGNSA.